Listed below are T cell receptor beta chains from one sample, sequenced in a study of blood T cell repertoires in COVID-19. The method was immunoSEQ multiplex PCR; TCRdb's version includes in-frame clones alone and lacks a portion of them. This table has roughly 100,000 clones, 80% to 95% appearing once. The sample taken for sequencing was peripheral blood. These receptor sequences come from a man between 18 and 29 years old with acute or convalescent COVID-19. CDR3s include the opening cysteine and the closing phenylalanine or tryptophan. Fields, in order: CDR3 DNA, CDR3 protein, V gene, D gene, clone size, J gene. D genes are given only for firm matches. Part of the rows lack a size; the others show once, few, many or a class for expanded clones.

CDR3nt: TGTGCCAGCCGGCCCGGGGTCCCCCTAACTAACTATGGCTACACCTTC
CDR3aa: CASRPGVPLTNYGYTF
v_gene: TRBV2
d_gene: -
abundance: -
j_gene: TRBJ1-2

CDR3nt: TGTGCCACCGTGCTGAGAGGTGGACAGGGGGTCGGGCGGGTAGGTGACACTGAAGCTTTCTTT
CDR3aa: CATVLRGGQGVGRVGDTEAFF
v_gene: TRBV15
d_gene: TRBD1
abundance: -
j_gene: TRBJ1-1

CDR3nt: TGCAGCGCGGAGAGGAACACTGAAGCTTTCTTT
CDR3aa: CSAERNTEAFF
v_gene: TRBV29-1
d_gene: -
abundance: -
j_gene: TRBJ1-1

CDR3nt: TGTGCCAGCAGCTACCGGGACAGGAGTCCTAGCACAGATACGCAGTATTTT
CDR3aa: CASSYRDRSPSTDTQYF
v_gene: TRBV11-2
d_gene: TRBD1
abundance: -
j_gene: TRBJ2-3

CDR3nt: TGTGCCAGCAGCCCTGGAGGGGGCAAATCCTATAATTCACCCCTCCACTTT
CDR3aa: CASSPGGGKSYNSPLHF
v_gene: TRBV5-4
d_gene: TRBD1
abundance: -
j_gene: TRBJ1-6

CDR3nt: TGCGCCAGCAGCCAAGACTTGTTCGCTAACACCATATATTTT
CDR3aa: CASSQDLFANTIYF
v_gene: TRBV5-1
d_gene: -
abundance: -
j_gene: TRBJ1-3

CDR3nt: TGTGCCAGCAGCTTCAGGGATTTCTCCACAGATACGCAGTATTTT
CDR3aa: CASSFRDFSTDTQYF
v_gene: TRBV5-6
d_gene: -
abundance: -
j_gene: TRBJ2-3

CDR3nt: TGTGCCAGCTCACCAAGCAGGGAAAATGGCTACACCTTC
CDR3aa: CASSPSRENGYTF
v_gene: TRBV18
d_gene: -
abundance: -
j_gene: TRBJ1-2

CDR3nt: TGTGCCACCAGTGATCGGACAGGGGGTTCCTACAATGAGCAGTTCTTC
CDR3aa: CATSDRTGGSYNEQFF
v_gene: TRBV24-1
d_gene: TRBD1
abundance: -
j_gene: TRBJ2-1

CDR3nt: TGTGCCAGCACTAGCGGGGGGGATGAGACCCAGTACTTC
CDR3aa: CASTSGGDETQYF
v_gene: TRBV3-1/TRBV3-2
d_gene: TRBD2
abundance: -
j_gene: TRBJ2-5

CDR3nt: TGCGCCAGCAGCTTGGCCGGAGGGGCAGGGGGTGAAAAACTGTTTTTT
CDR3aa: CASSLAGGAGGEKLFF
v_gene: TRBV5-1
d_gene: TRBD1
abundance: -
j_gene: TRBJ1-4

CDR3nt: TGTGCCAGCAGTTTATCACCCCCACTAGCGGGACAGTACGAGCAGTACTTC
CDR3aa: CASSLSPPLAGQYEQYF
v_gene: TRBV27
d_gene: TRBD2
abundance: -
j_gene: TRBJ2-7

CDR3nt: TGTGCCAGCAGTCCCTCGGGGGAGGCAGAGACCCAGTACTTC
CDR3aa: CASSPSGEAETQYF
v_gene: TRBV6-5
d_gene: -
abundance: -
j_gene: TRBJ2-5

CDR3nt: TGTGCCACCGCTGGACAGGGGAACACTGAAGCTTTCTTT
CDR3aa: CATAGQGNTEAFF
v_gene: TRBV24-1
d_gene: TRBD1
abundance: -
j_gene: TRBJ1-1

CDR3nt: TGTGCCAGCAGTTTGGGACAGGGTTACGAGCAGTACTTC
CDR3aa: CASSLGQGYEQYF
v_gene: TRBV28
d_gene: TRBD1
abundance: -
j_gene: TRBJ2-7

CDR3nt: TGTGCCAGCAGCGTTCAACAGGGTAGAAACTACAATGAGCAGTTCTTC
CDR3aa: CASSVQQGRNYNEQFF
v_gene: TRBV13
d_gene: -
abundance: few
j_gene: TRBJ2-1

CDR3nt: TGTGCCAGTAGTAGAAATACCGGGACAGTTAATGAAAAACTGTTTTTT
CDR3aa: CASSRNTGTVNEKLFF
v_gene: TRBV19
d_gene: TRBD1
abundance: -
j_gene: TRBJ1-4

CDR3nt: TGTGCCAGCCAGGTGGCAGGAGGGGAGACCCAGTACTTC
CDR3aa: CASQVAGGETQYF
v_gene: TRBV25-1
d_gene: -
abundance: -
j_gene: TRBJ2-5

CDR3nt: TGTGCCAGCAGTTTCGTTGGAGGGGGCTACACTGAAGCTTTCTTT
CDR3aa: CASSFVGGGYTEAFF
v_gene: TRBV27
d_gene: TRBD1
abundance: once
j_gene: TRBJ1-1

CDR3nt: TGCGCCAGCAGCTTGTCGGGCTCCTATAATTCACCCCTCCACTTT
CDR3aa: CASSLSGSYNSPLHF
v_gene: TRBV5-1
d_gene: -
abundance: -
j_gene: TRBJ1-6

CDR3nt: TGTGCCAGCAGCTTACGGGGTACTGAAGCTTTCTTT
CDR3aa: CASSLRGTEAFF
v_gene: TRBV7-9
d_gene: -
abundance: -
j_gene: TRBJ1-1

CDR3nt: TGTGCCAGCAGTTACTCGCAGGGACAGAATACGCAGTATTTT
CDR3aa: CASSYSQGQNTQYF
v_gene: TRBV6-5
d_gene: TRBD1
abundance: -
j_gene: TRBJ2-3

CDR3nt: TGTGCCAGCAGTTACTCGGAGCGGGGGTATGGCTACACCTTC
CDR3aa: CASSYSERGYGYTF
v_gene: TRBV6-5
d_gene: -
abundance: -
j_gene: TRBJ1-2

CDR3nt: TGTGCCAGCAGCGTAGGAATCCGGTCGAACACTGAAGCTTTCTTT
CDR3aa: CASSVGIRSNTEAFF
v_gene: TRBV9
d_gene: -
abundance: once
j_gene: TRBJ1-1

CDR3nt: TGCAGTGCTAGTGGAGGGGGCGGTATCACTGAAGCTTTCTTT
CDR3aa: CSASGGGGITEAFF
v_gene: TRBV20-1
d_gene: TRBD1
abundance: once
j_gene: TRBJ1-1

CDR3nt: TGTGCCAGCAGCTACGGACTAGCGGGGGGTACACGAACCAAGGATACGCAGTATTTT
CDR3aa: CASSYGLAGGTRTKDTQYF
v_gene: TRBV7-9
d_gene: TRBD2
abundance: -
j_gene: TRBJ2-3

CDR3nt: TGTGCCAGCAGGACGACAGGTCCCTATAATTCACCCCTCCACTTT
CDR3aa: CASRTTGPYNSPLHF
v_gene: TRBV27
d_gene: -
abundance: -
j_gene: TRBJ1-6

CDR3nt: TGTGCCAGCAGACCCTCGGCGAGACAGGGAAACACCATATATTTT
CDR3aa: CASRPSARQGNTIYF
v_gene: TRBV3-1/TRBV3-2
d_gene: -
abundance: -
j_gene: TRBJ1-3

CDR3nt: TGTGCCAGCAGTCCGACTGGACAGAATAATTCACCCCTCCACTTT
CDR3aa: CASSPTGQNNSPLHF
v_gene: TRBV6-5
d_gene: -
abundance: -
j_gene: TRBJ1-6

CDR3nt: TGTGCCAGCGGTGACTCCGCAACTAATGAAAAACTGTTTTTT
CDR3aa: CASGDSATNEKLFF
v_gene: TRBV9
d_gene: -
abundance: -
j_gene: TRBJ1-4

CDR3nt: TGTGCCAGCAGCCCCAACCCGGGAGGGGGCCCTGAAGCTTTCTTT
CDR3aa: CASSPNPGGGPEAFF
v_gene: TRBV7-7
d_gene: TRBD1
abundance: -
j_gene: TRBJ1-1

CDR3nt: TGCGCCAGCAGGATGGCAGTTGCCTACAATGAGCAGTTCTTC
CDR3aa: CASRMAVAYNEQFF
v_gene: TRBV5-1
d_gene: -
abundance: -
j_gene: TRBJ2-1

CDR3nt: TGTGCCAGCAGTCAGGGCGGGGGGAGGATTATGAACACTGAAGCTTTCTTT
CDR3aa: CASSQGGGRIMNTEAFF
v_gene: TRBV2
d_gene: -
abundance: -
j_gene: TRBJ1-1

CDR3nt: TGTGCCAGCAGCCAAGATCGCCCCCCTACAGGGGGCGGCTTCTACGAGCAGTACTTC
CDR3aa: CASSQDRPPTGGGFYEQYF
v_gene: TRBV3-1/TRBV3-2
d_gene: TRBD1
abundance: -
j_gene: TRBJ2-7

CDR3nt: TGTGCCAGCAGCTTGGACAGGGGGGGTTTGGGAGAGACCCAGTACTTC
CDR3aa: CASSLDRGGLGETQYF
v_gene: TRBV5-5
d_gene: -
abundance: -
j_gene: TRBJ2-5

CDR3nt: TGTGCCAGCAGTGAACAGGGAACAGATACGCAGTATTTT
CDR3aa: CASSEQGTDTQYF
v_gene: TRBV6-1
d_gene: -
abundance: few
j_gene: TRBJ2-3

CDR3nt: TGTGCCAGCAGGGATACAGGGGGCAGGTACGAGCAGTACTTC
CDR3aa: CASRDTGGRYEQYF
v_gene: TRBV6-5
d_gene: TRBD1
abundance: -
j_gene: TRBJ2-7

CDR3nt: TGTGCCAGCAGCAGGGTACGCAATCAGCCCCAGCATTTT
CDR3aa: CASSRVRNQPQHF
v_gene: TRBV2
d_gene: -
abundance: -
j_gene: TRBJ1-5

CDR3nt: TGTGCCAGCAGCGTAGTTTCAAGCGGGAACGGAAATGAGCAGTTCTTC
CDR3aa: CASSVVSSGNGNEQFF
v_gene: TRBV9
d_gene: TRBD2
abundance: -
j_gene: TRBJ2-1

CDR3nt: TGTGCCAGCAGCGCGCCGGAGGCGCGGTATGGCTACACCTTC
CDR3aa: CASSAPEARYGYTF
v_gene: TRBV5-6
d_gene: -
abundance: -
j_gene: TRBJ1-2

CDR3nt: TGTGCCAGCAGTTTGGACAGGGTCACCGGGGAGCTGTTTTTT
CDR3aa: CASSLDRVTGELFF
v_gene: TRBV6-5
d_gene: TRBD1
abundance: -
j_gene: TRBJ2-2

CDR3nt: TGCGCCAGCAGCTTACTGACAGGGGCTAATTCACCCCTCCACTTT
CDR3aa: CASSLLTGANSPLHF
v_gene: TRBV5-1
d_gene: TRBD1
abundance: -
j_gene: TRBJ1-6

CDR3nt: TGTGCCAGCAGTTACTCGAACCCAGGGAACACCGGGGAGCTGTTTTTT
CDR3aa: CASSYSNPGNTGELFF
v_gene: TRBV6-5
d_gene: -
abundance: -
j_gene: TRBJ2-2

CDR3nt: TGTGCCAGCAGTAGACAGGGGGCAACAGATACGCAGTATTTT
CDR3aa: CASSRQGATDTQYF
v_gene: TRBV2
d_gene: TRBD1
abundance: once
j_gene: TRBJ2-3

CDR3nt: TGTGCCAGCAGTTCCAGGGAGGGGTCCTACAATGAGCAGTTCTTC
CDR3aa: CASSSREGSYNEQFF
v_gene: TRBV6-5
d_gene: TRBD2
abundance: -
j_gene: TRBJ2-1

CDR3nt: TGCGCCAGCAGCCAAGAGGGGCGCCTGACTAATGAAAAACTGTTTTTT
CDR3aa: CASSQEGRLTNEKLFF
v_gene: TRBV4-1
d_gene: -
abundance: -
j_gene: TRBJ1-4

CDR3nt: TGTGCCAGCTCACCGACAGGCTCTGGAAACACCATATATTTT
CDR3aa: CASSPTGSGNTIYF
v_gene: TRBV18
d_gene: -
abundance: -
j_gene: TRBJ1-3

CDR3nt: TGTGCCAGCAGCTTAGAAGCGGGAGCTTACAATGAGCAGTTCTTC
CDR3aa: CASSLEAGAYNEQFF
v_gene: TRBV7-6
d_gene: TRBD2
abundance: -
j_gene: TRBJ2-1

CDR3nt: TGTGCCAACAGCCAAGATCTGTCAGAAACTAACTATGGCTACACCTTC
CDR3aa: CANSQDLSETNYGYTF
v_gene: TRBV3-1/TRBV3-2
d_gene: -
abundance: -
j_gene: TRBJ1-2

CDR3nt: TGTGCCAGCACCTCCGGGACTAGATCCTACAATGAGCAGTTCTTC
CDR3aa: CASTSGTRSYNEQFF
v_gene: TRBV27
d_gene: TRBD2
abundance: -
j_gene: TRBJ2-1

CDR3nt: TGTGCCAGCAGCTTTGTCCCCCTAAATCAGCCCCAGCATTTT
CDR3aa: CASSFVPLNQPQHF
v_gene: TRBV5-7
d_gene: -
abundance: -
j_gene: TRBJ1-5

CDR3nt: TGCGCCAGCAGCCCACCAGCCTACGAGCAGTACTTC
CDR3aa: CASSPPAYEQYF
v_gene: TRBV5-1
d_gene: -
abundance: -
j_gene: TRBJ2-7

CDR3nt: TGCGCCAGCAGCTCCAGGTTAGTAGCGGAGATTTTCTCCTACGAGCAGTACTTC
CDR3aa: CASSSRLVAEIFSYEQYF
v_gene: TRBV5-1
d_gene: -
abundance: -
j_gene: TRBJ2-7

CDR3nt: TGTGCCAGCAGTTTACTAGGGGACTACCTCTCACCCCTCCACTTT
CDR3aa: CASSLLGDYLSPLHF
v_gene: TRBV27
d_gene: -
abundance: -
j_gene: TRBJ1-6

CDR3nt: TGTGCCAGCAGGGCGGGGGGCCTGTTCAATGAGCAGTTCTTC
CDR3aa: CASRAGGLFNEQFF
v_gene: TRBV7-2
d_gene: TRBD2
abundance: once
j_gene: TRBJ2-1